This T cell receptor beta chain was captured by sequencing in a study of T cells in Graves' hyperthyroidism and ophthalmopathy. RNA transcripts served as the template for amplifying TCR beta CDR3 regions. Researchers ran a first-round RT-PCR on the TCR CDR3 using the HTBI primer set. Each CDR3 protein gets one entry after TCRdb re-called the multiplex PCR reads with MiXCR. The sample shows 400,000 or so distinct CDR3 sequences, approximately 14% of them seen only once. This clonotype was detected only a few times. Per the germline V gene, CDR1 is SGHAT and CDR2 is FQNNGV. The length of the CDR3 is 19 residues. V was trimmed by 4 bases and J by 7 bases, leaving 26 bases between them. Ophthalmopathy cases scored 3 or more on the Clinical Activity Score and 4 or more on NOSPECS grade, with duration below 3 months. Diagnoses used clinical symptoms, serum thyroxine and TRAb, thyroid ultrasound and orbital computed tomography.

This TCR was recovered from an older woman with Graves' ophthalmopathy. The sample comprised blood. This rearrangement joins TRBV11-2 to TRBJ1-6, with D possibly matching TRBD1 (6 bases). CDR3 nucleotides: TGTGCCAGCAGCTCGAGCTCCCCGGACAGATTGCGGCCCAATTCACCCCTCCACTTT. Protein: CASSSSSPDRLRPNSPLHF.